This T cell receptor (beta chain) was documented in a study of T-cell memory formation after mild COVID-19. TCRdb re-called the 5' RACE reads with MiXCR, one entry per CDR3 protein. The sample records 65,000 to 90,000 distinct CDR3 sequences, 14% being singletons. This clonotype turned up a few times. This receptor was taken from an adult woman who had mild COVID-19 (a few samples of this study predate the infection). Cell type and time point are not known. The sequencing input was PBMCs or a T cell subset sorted from them (not recorded which).

As DNA, the CDR3 is TGTGCCAGCAGCTCCGCCGGACTAGCGGGAGTAGAGCAGTTCTTC. It yields the protein CASSSAGLAGVEQFF. The chain employs TRBV7-6 and TRBJ2-1, with 13 bases identical to TRBD2. Germline CDR1 and CDR2: SGHVS and FNYEAQ. The CDR3 extends over 15 amino acids. J lost 10 bases, V lost 4 bases, and 7 bases had no gene match.